This T cell receptor (beta chain) was identified in a study of blood T cell repertoires in COVID-19. Source study methods: Amplifying reference gene primers gave estimates of nucleated cell counts. The repertoire was sequenced with immunoSEQ multiplex PCR; TCRdb's copy has only in-frame clones and lacks some. The DNA gave D and trimming, while V, J and clone size come from that table. The table lists fewer than 350,000 clones, approximately 89% of them singletons. Germline values: CDR1 SGDLS, CDR2 YYNGEE. Trimming left V 0 bases short and J 4 bases short, with 13 bases between. This CDR3 is 15 amino acids long.

This rearrangement joins TRBV9 to TRBJ1-2; no firm D call. Sequenced sample: peripheral blood. This sequence originates from a woman aged 55-75 years with COVID-19, enrolled during active disease. CDR3 nucleotide sequence: TGTGCCAGCAGCGTAGCGGCAGGCCACCTCTATGGCTACACCTTC. Amino acid sequence: CASSVAAGHLYGYTF.